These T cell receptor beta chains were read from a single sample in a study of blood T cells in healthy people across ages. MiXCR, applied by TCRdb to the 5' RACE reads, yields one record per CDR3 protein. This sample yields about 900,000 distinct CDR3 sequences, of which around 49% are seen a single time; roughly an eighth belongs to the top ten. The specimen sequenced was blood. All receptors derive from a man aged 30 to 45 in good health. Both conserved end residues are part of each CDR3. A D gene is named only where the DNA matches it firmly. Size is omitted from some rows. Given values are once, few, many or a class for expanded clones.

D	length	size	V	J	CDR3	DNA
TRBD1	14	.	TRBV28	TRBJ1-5	CASSFGTGGRPQHF	TGTGCCAGCAGTTTTGGGACAGGGGGCCGGCCCCAGCATTTT
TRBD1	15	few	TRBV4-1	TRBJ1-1	CASLQGTEMNTEAFF	TGCGCCAGTCTACAGGGGACAGAGATGAACACTGAAGCTTTCTTT
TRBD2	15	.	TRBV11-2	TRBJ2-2	CASSLLAGSTGELFF	TGTGCCAGCAGCCTACTAGCGGGGAGCACCGGGGAGCTGTTTTTT
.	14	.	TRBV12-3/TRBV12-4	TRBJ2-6	CASSWMSGANVLTF	TGTGCTAGCAGTTGGATGTCTGGGGCCAACGTCCTGACTTTC
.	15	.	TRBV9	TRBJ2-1	CASKLVGACYNEQFF	TGTGCCAGCAAACTAGTGGGGGCTTGCTACAATGAGCAGTTCTTC
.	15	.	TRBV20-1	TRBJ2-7	CSARGLVGSYYEQYF	TGCAGTGCTAGAGGCCTGGTAGGCAGTTACTACGAGCAGTACTTC
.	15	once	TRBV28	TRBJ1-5	CASSLAPYSNQPQHF	TGTGCCAGCAGTTTAGCCCCCTATAGCAATCAGCCCCAGCATTTT
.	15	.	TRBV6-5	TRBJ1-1	CASSYRPLEATEAFF	TGTGCCAGCAGTTACCGCCCGTTGGAGGCCACTGAAGCTTTCTTT
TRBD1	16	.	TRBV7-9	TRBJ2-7	CASTFSEGQGINEQYF	TGTGCCAGCACCTTCTCGGAGGGACAGGGTATCAACGAGCAGTACTTC
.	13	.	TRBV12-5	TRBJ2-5	CASGLPGEETQYF	TGTGCTAGTGGTCTCCCGGGGGAAGAGACCCAGTACTTC
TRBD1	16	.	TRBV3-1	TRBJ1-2	CASSQPPGTGGYGHTF	TGTGCCAGCAGCCAACCCCCCGGGACAGGGGGCTATGGCCACACCTTC
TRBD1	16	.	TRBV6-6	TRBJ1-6	CASSSPRGLDNSPLHF	TGTGCCAGCAGCTCCCCCAGGGGGCTAGATAATTCACCCCTCCACTTT
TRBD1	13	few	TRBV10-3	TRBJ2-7	CAIRGTGPYEQYF	TGTGCCATCCGCGGGACAGGGCCCTACGAGCAGTACTTC
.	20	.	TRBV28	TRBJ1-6	CASSLGPLKGVSSYNSPLHF	TGTGCCAGCAGTTTGGGGCCCCTGAAGGGGGTTAGCTCCTATAATTCACCCCTCCACTTT
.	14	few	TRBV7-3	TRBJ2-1	CASSPNPDSNEQFF	TGTGCCAGCAGCCCTAACCCGGACAGCAATGAGCAGTTCTTC
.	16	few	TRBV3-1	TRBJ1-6	CASSQRYLGGNSPLHF	TGTGCCAGCAGCCAACGGTATCTGGGCGGAAATTCACCCCTCCACTTT
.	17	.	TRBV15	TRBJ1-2	CATSEDNRALYNYGYTF	TGTGCCACCAGCGAAGATAACAGGGCTCTCTATAACTATGGCTACACCTTC
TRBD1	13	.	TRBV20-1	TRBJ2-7	CSATGTGKVEQYF	TGCAGTGCGACCGGGACAGGGAAGGTCGAGCAGTACTTC
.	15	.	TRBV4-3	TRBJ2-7	CASSQRDGGAYEQYF	TGCGCCAGCAGCCAAAGGGACGGGGGCGCGTACGAGCAGTACTTC
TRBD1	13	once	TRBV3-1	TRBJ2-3	CASSQDRDRGQYF	TGTGCCAGCAGCCAAGATCGGGACAGGGGGCAGTATTTT
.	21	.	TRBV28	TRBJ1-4	CASSLRRWQKTMWPTGEKLFF	TGTGCCAGCAGTTTGCGGAGGTGGCAGAAGACAATGTGGCCTACAGGGGAAAAACTGTTTTTT
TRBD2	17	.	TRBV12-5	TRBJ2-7	CASGPRLAGGVSYEQYF	TGTGCTAGTGGCCCACGACTAGCGGGGGGCGTCTCCTACGAGCAGTACTTC
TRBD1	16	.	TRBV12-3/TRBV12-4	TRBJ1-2	CASSLPGQGSNYGYTF	TGTGCCAGCAGCCTTCCGGGACAGGGGTCCAACTATGGCTACACCTTC
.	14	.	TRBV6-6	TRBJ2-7	CASSSKASSYEQYF	TGTGCCAGCAGTAGTAAAGCAAGCTCCTACGAGCAGTACTTC
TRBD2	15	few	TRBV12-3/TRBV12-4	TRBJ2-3	CASIKLAGAPDTQYF	TGTGCCAGCATCAAACTAGCGGGGGCCCCAGATACGCAGTATTTT
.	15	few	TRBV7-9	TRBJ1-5	CASSPSDPSNQPQHF	TGTGCCAGCAGCCCCTCGGACCCTAGCAATCAGCCCCAGCATTTT
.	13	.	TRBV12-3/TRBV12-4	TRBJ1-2	CASTTDKNYGYTF	TGTGCCAGCACTACGGACAAGAACTATGGCTACACCTTC
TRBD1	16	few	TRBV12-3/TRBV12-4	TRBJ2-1	CASSPEPGGSYNEQFF	TGTGCCAGCAGCCCAGAACCAGGGGGCTCCTACAATGAGCAGTTCTTC
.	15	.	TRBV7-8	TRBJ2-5	CASSLNPRIQETQYF	TGTGCCAGCAGCTTAAATCCCCGGATCCAAGAGACCCAGTACTTC
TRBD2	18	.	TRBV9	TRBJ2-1	CASSVAWTSGGEGNEQFF	TGTGCCAGCAGCGTAGCTTGGACTAGCGGGGGGGAAGGCAATGAGCAGTTCTTC
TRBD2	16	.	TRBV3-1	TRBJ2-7	CASSHIRWGTTYEQYF	TGTGCCAGCAGCCACATAAGGTGGGGGACTACCTACGAGCAGTACTTC
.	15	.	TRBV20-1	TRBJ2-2	CSAVNNRDDTGELFF	TGCAGTGCTGTAAACAATAGAGATGACACCGGGGAGCTGTTTTTT
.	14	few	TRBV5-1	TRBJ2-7	CASSLEQGGYEQYF	TGCGCCAGCAGCTTGGAACAGGGTGGCTACGAGCAGTACTTC
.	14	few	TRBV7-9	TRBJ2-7	CASSFAGLGYEQYF	TGTGCCAGCAGCTTCGCAGGGTTGGGATACGAGCAGTACTTC
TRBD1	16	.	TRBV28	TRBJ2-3	CASSPGTGGLADTQYF	TGTGCCAGCAGTCCAGGGACAGGGGGCCTCGCAGATACGCAGTATTTT
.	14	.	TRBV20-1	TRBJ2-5	CGAPVGGPKETQYF	TGCGGTGCGCCCGTCGGGGGCCCCAAAGAGACCCAGTACTTC
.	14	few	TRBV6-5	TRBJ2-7	CASSLTGIPYEQYF	TGTGCCAGCAGTTTAACAGGGATTCCCTACGAGCAGTACTTC
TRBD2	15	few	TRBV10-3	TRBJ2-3	CAIIAGTTPTDTQYF	TGTGCCATCATCGCCGGGACTACCCCCACAGATACGCAGTATTTT
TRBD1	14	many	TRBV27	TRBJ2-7	CASSPGDSPYEQYF	TGTGCCAGCAGTCCCGGGGACAGCCCCTACGAGCAGTACTTC
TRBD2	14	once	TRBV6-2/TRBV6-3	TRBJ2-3	CASSYSGNTDTQYF	TGTGCCAGCAGTTACAGCGGGAACACAGATACGCAGTATTTT
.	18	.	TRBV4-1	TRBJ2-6	CASSQEAQRSSGANVLTF	TGCGCCAGCAGCCAAGAGGCTCAACGAAGCTCTGGGGCCAACGTCCTGACTTTC
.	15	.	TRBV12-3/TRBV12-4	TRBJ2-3	CASSFNSLSTDTQYF	TGTGCCAGCAGTTTCAACAGCTTAAGCACAGATACGCAGTATTTT
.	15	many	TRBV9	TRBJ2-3	CASSASLALTDTQYF	TGTGCCAGCAGCGCATCACTAGCCCTCACAGATACGCAGTATTTT